What follows are 17 T cell receptor beta chains derived from one specimen sequenced in a study of cytomegalovirus exposure and HLA in healthy donors. PCR primers comprised 60 Vbeta and 13 Jbeta primers. The table came from immunoSEQ multiplex PCR; TCRdb's copy has only in-frame clones and leaves some out. There are fewer than 140,000 clones in the sample; approximately 70% occur only once, and about 0.8% lies in the top ten. Sequenced material: PBMCs. These receptors originate from a boy aged 5-17 years in good health and CMV-seronegative.

The chain combines TRBV28 with TRBJ1-5, with a possible D match to TRBD1 (5 bases). Trimming took off 4 bases at V and 0 bases at J, with 10 bases between the two ends. The germline V gene encodes CDR1 MDHEN and CDR2 SYDVKM. CDR3 length: 15 residues. Here the CDR3 DNA reads TGTGCCAGCAGTTCCAGGGTATATAGCAATCAGCCCCAGCATTTT. Translated, it gives CASSSRVYSNQPQHF.

The rearrangement uses TRBV18 and TRBJ2-7, with D perhaps matching TRBD1 (5 bases). CDR3 size: 14 residues. Germline V gives CDR1 KGHSH, CDR2 LQKENI. V gave up 1 base and J gave up 0 bases, with 7 bases separating them. The CDR3 is CASSPHDSSYEQYF. CDR3 nucleotide sequence: TGTGCCAGCTCACCACACGACAGCTCCTACGAGCAGTACTTC.

This chain links TRBV18 with TRBJ2-1, with 10 nucleotides matching TRBD2. Trimming cost V 5 bases and J 0 bases; bases outside gene matches: 4. Looked up from germline, CDR1 is KGHSH and CDR2 is LQKENI. The CDR3 spans 16 residues. The CDR3 loop reads CASSSLAGSSYNEQFF. The DNA of the CDR3 is TGTGCCAGCTCATCACTAGCGGGGAGCTCCTACAATGAGCAGTTCTTC.

The CDR3, as DNA: TGTGCCAGCAGCCACCGGACAGGGGAAAATTCACCCCTCCACTTT. Translation: CASSHRTGENSPLHF. The chain recombines TRBV14 with TRBJ1-6; 9 bases map to TRBD1. Germline V gene data show CDR1 as SGHDN and CDR2 as FVKESK. V lost 3 bases to trimming and J lost 7 bases; unmatched junction nucleotides: 4. The CDR3 totals 15 residues. The full variable domain, with the rest looked up from reference TRBV14 and TRBJ1-6, is EAGVTQFPSHSVIEKGQTVTLRCDPISGHDNLYWYRRVMGKEIKFLLHFVKESKQDESGMPNNRFLAERTGGTYSTLKVQPAELEDSGVYFCASSHRTGENSPLHFGNGTRLTVT.

As to this clone: The sample contains more than one DNA sequence encoding this CDR3. The genes are TRBV5-6 and TRBJ2-3, with 7 bases lining up with TRBD2. Trimming at V came to 4 bases and at J to 1 base, leaving 6 bases not matched to a gene. Germline lookup yields CDR1 SGHDT and CDR2 YYEEEE. This CDR3 has 15 amino acids. CDR3 in DNA: TGTGCCAGCAGCCTGGGGCTAGCGGGCACAGATACGCAGTATTTT. Its translation: CASSLGLAGTDTQYF.

The V call is TRBV5-8, the J call TRBJ2-1; D call uncertain. The germline gives CDR1 SGHTS, CDR2 YDEGEE. This CDR3 is 11 amino acids long. V lost 3 bases, J lost 8 bases, and 6 bases lay in between. CDR3: CASSSLYEQFF. DNA for the CDR3: TGTGCCAGCAGCTCGCTATATGAGCAGTTCTTC.

The chain links TRBV4-2 to TRBJ2-1; the D is unclear. Germline-derived CDR1 and CDR2 are LGHNA and YNFKEQ. V was shortened by 0 bases and J by 7 bases, with 10 bases between the two germline ends. This CDR3 contains 14 residues. Written as DNA, the CDR3 is TGTGCCAGCAGCCAAGAAATTTGGCAGAATGAGCAGTTCTTC. This gives the protein CASSQEIWQNEQFF.

The chain has TRBV30 and TRBJ1-4; TRBD1 matches at 9 bases. Germline V gives CDR1 GTSNPN, CDR2 SVGIG (reference sequence). The V gene end was trimmed by 5 bases and the J gene end by 14 bases; junction bases not matched to a gene: 6. This CDR3 is built from 11 residues. The CDR3 nucleotides read TGTGCCTGGGGGGGGACAGGGTGGCTGTTTTTT. It is translated as CAWGGTGWLFF.

This rearrangement joins TRBV19 to TRBJ1-5; TRBD1 aligns across 11 bases. Germline V gene lookup returns CDR1 LNHDA and CDR2 SQIVND (reference sequence). The CDR3 is 17 amino acids. V was pared by 4 bases and J by 4 bases, with 9 bases of the junction left unmatched. The CDR3 region has the DNA TGTGCCAGTAGTAGTAGGACAGGGGGCGCGGGAAATCAGCCCCAGCATTTT. This codes for CASSSRTGGAGNQPQHF.

This rearrangement joins TRBV10-3 to TRBJ2-3, with no clear D. Trimming cost V 2 bases and J 0 bases, with 9 bases left between them. In germline, CDR1 is ENHRY, CDR2 SYGVKD. The CDR3 spans 15 residues. For the CDR3, the DNA is TGTGCCATCAGTGAGATGGTCGGTAGCACAGATACGCAGTATTTT. It translates to CAISEMVGSTDTQYF.

V usage is TRBV4-3 and J usage is TRBJ2-2, with 10 bases that match TRBD2. This CDR3 contains 17 residues. From germline, CDR1 is LGHNA and CDR2 YSLEER. V was pared by 3 bases and J by 4 bases, with 8 bases of the junction left unmatched. Here the CDR3 reads CASSQKSGGAGTGELFF. The CDR3 DNA sequence: TGCGCCAGCAGCCAGAAAAGCGGGGGGGCGGGCACCGGGGAGCTGTTTTTT.

This chain connects TRBV2 to TRBJ2-5; unclear D gene. The CDR3 length is 11 residues. V was clipped by 8 bases and J by 0 bases, with 4 bases between them. Germline CDR1 SNHLY, CDR2 FYNNEI. The CDR3: CASHYQETQYF. The CDR3 DNA reads as TGTGCCAGCCACTACCAAGAGACCCAGTACTTC.

This clone was observed a few times. This chain joins TRBV5-1 and TRBJ2-7; 7 bases are shared with TRBD1. CDR1 is SGHRS, CDR2 YFSETQ, per germline. CDR3 size: 14 residues. Trimming removed 3 bases from V and 0 bases from J; junction bases left unmatched: 3. CDR3 nucleotide sequence: TGCGCCAGCAGCTCACAGGGGAGCTCCTACGAGCAGTACTTC. It codes for CASSSQGSSYEQYF. Based on the CDR3 plus reference TRBV5-1 and TRBJ2-7, the full variable domain is KAGVTQTPRYLIKTRGQQVTLSCSPISGHRSVSWYQQTPGQGLQFLFEYFSETQRNKGNFPGRFSGRQFSNSRSEMNVSTLELGDSALYLCASSSQGSSYEQYFGPGTRLTVT.

The chain couples TRBV28 to TRBJ1-5; TRBD1 matches 8 bases. CDR1 MDHEN and CDR2 SYDVKM come from the germline V gene. The CDR3 is made up of 15 amino acids. The trim removed 6 bases at V and 4 bases at J, leaving 8 bases unmatched. In DNA, the CDR3 is TGTGCCAGCAGGTCGACAGGGGACCAAAATCAGCCCCAGCATTTT. It specifies CASRSTGDQNQPQHF.

The chain has TRBV20-1 and TRBJ2-5; D gene uncertain. This CDR3 contains 10 residues. CDR1 is DFQATT, CDR2 SNEGSKA, per germline (reference sequence). V gave up 2 bases and J gave up 5 bases, with 3 bases separating them. The CDR3 sequence is CSARRETQYF. DNA of the CDR3: TGCAGTGCTAGACGGGAGACCCAGTACTTC.

The chain couples TRBV19 to TRBJ1-1; no clear D. Trimming shortened V by 3 bases and J by 4 bases, and 15 bases separated the two germline ends. Germline CDR1 LNHDA, CDR2 SQIVND (reference sequence). The CDR3 runs to 15 residues. The CDR3 DNA reads as TGTGCCAGTAGTATTAACGCAAGCCCGGGCACTGAAGCTTTCTTT. Translating it yields CASSINASPGTEAFF.

The rearrangement links TRBV13 to TRBJ2-5; 7 bases are a match to TRBD2. Germline loops: CDR1 PRHDT, CDR2 FYEKMQ (reference sequence). Unmatched junction bases numbered 10, after V lost 1 base and J lost 5 bases. The CDR3 runs 16 residues. The CDR3 DNA follows: TGTGCCAGCAGCTTAGAGAACGGCGGGAGTCTGGAGACCCAGTACTTC. This codes for CASSLENGGSLETQYF.